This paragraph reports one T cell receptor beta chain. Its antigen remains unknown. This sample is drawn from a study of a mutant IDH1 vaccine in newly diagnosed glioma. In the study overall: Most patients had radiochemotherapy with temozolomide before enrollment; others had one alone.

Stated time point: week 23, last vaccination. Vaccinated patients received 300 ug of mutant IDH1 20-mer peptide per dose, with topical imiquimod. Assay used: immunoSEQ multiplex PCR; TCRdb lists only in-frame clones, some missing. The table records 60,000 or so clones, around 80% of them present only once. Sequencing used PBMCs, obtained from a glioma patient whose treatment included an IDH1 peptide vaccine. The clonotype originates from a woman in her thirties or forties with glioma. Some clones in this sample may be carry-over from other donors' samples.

The CDR3 here is CAARDGEQTEAFF. For the CDR3, the DNA is TGTGCCGCTCGGGACGGTGAACAGACTGAAGCTTTCTTT. The genes are TRBV19 and TRBJ1-1, with a weak D call TRBD1 (5 bases). Germline V CDR1 and CDR2: LNHDA, SQIVND (reference sequence). The V and J ends lost 11 bases and 5 bases respectively, with 18 bases between them. The CDR3 runs to 13 residues.